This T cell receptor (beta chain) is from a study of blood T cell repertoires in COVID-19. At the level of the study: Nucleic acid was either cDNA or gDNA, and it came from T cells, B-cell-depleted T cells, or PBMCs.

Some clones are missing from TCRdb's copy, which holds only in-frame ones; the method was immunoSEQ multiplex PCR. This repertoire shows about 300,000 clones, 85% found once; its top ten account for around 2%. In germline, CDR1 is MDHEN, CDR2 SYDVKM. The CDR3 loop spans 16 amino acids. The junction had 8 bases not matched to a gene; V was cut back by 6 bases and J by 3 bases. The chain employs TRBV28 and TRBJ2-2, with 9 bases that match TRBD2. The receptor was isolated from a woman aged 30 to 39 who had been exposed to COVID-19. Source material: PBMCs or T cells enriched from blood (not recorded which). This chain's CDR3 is CASSAPLAGDTGELFF. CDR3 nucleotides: TGTGCCAGCAGCGCACCTTTAGCGGGGGACACCGGGGAGCTGTTTTTT.